Presented here are 12 T cell receptor beta chains from one specimen sequenced in a study of cytomegalovirus exposure and HLA in healthy donors (dated by TCRdb to 2017 to 2019). To prepare the library, the immunoSEQ multiplex PCR assay was applied. What TCRdb holds here is the immuneACCESS table cut down to in-frame rearrangements. Part of the clones is not present; checked against another copy, under half of the missing clones reflect an unresolved V gene, and the others are unexplained. For this sample the table gives about 170,000 clones, of which 80% to 90% were detected only once. About 2.2% of the sample comes from the top ten. Sequencing input: PBMCs. These receptors came from a young woman in good health and CMV-seronegative.

The chain carries TRBV5-5 and TRBJ2-7; weak D call: TRBD2 (6 bases). Trimming pared 0 bases from V and 3 bases from J, leaving 16 bases between. Germline-derived CDR1 and CDR2 are SGHKS and YYEKEE (reference sequence). The CDR3 consists of 16 residues. CDR3 amino acids: CASSLATQRALYEQYF. The DNA for the CDR3 is TGTGCCAGCAGCTTGGCTACCCAGCGGGCCCTCTACGAGCAGTACTTC.

This clone was counted a few times. The chain couples TRBV6-5 to TRBJ2-2, with TRBD2 matching 8 bases. This CDR3 spans 14 amino acids. The germline gives CDR1 MNHEY, CDR2 SVGAGI. Losses at the gene ends were 4 bases for V and 8 bases for J; bases not matched to a gene: 6. The CDR3 DNA is TGTGCCAGCAGTTTCCCGGGACTAGAAGGGGAGCTGTTTTTT. Protein sequence: CASSFPGLEGELFF.

The chain links TRBV2 to TRBJ2-7; maybe TRBD2 (6 bases). Trimming pared 7 bases from V and 4 bases from J, leaving 17 bases between. This CDR3 comprises 14 residues. Looked up from germline, CDR1 is SNHLY and CDR2 is FYNNEI. CDR3: CASNSRGMIYEQYF. The CDR3 DNA reads as TGTGCCAGCAACTCTCGCGGGATGATTTACGAGCAGTACTTC.

V and J are TRBV29-1 and TRBJ1-2; 11 bases are a match to TRBD1. The V segment lost 6 bases and the J segment 8 bases; nucleotides outside the gene matches: 5. Germline lookup yields CDR1 SQVTM and CDR2 ANQGSEA. The CDR3 contains 12 residues. CDR3 nucleotide sequence: TGCAGCGTAGCGGGACAGGGGGGCGGCTACACCTTC. This gives the protein CSVAGQGGGYTF. The full variable domain, with the rest looked up from reference TRBV29-1 and TRBJ1-2, is SAVISQKPSRDICQRGTSLTIQCQVDSQVTMMFWYRQQPGQSLTLIATANQGSEATYESGFVIDKFPISRPNLTFSTLTVSNMSPEDSSIYLCSVAGQGGGYTFGSGTRLTVV.

This clone has just a few counts. This chain uses TRBV7-2 with TRBJ2-7; the D gene is possibly TRBD1 (6 bases). Germline CDR1 reads SGHTA; CDR2 reads FQGNSA. V was shortened by 3 bases and J by 2 bases, with 11 bases between the two germline ends. This CDR3 region has 14 residues. The CDR3 DNA follows: TGTGCCAGCAGCTTGGAAGGGGGTCCCTACGAGCAGTACTTC. Its protein product is CASSLEGGPYEQYF.

CDR3 residues: CASSEADEQFF. The CDR3 DNA reads TGTGCCAGCAGCGAGGCGGATGAGCAGTTCTTC. The chain uses TRBV5-6 and TRBJ2-1; no firm D call. CDR3 size: 11 residues. The germline gives CDR1 SGHDT, CDR2 YYEEEE. Trimming removed 4 bases at V and 8 bases at J, with 7 bases between.

This chain uses TRBV5-4 with TRBJ2-7, with 13 bases matching TRBD2. This CDR3 region has 17 residues. CDR1 is SGHNT, CDR2 YYREEE, per germline (reference sequence). V lost 3 bases and J lost 2; bases outside the gene matches: 8. CDR3 in DNA: TGTGCCAGCAGCTCCAGGGGGACTAGCGGGGTAGCCTACGAGCAGTACTTC. Translation: CASSSRGTSGVAYEQYF.

This rearrangement joins TRBV30 to TRBJ1-1, with 9 bases lining up with TRBD1. This CDR3 has 15 amino acids. Germline V gene lookup returns CDR1 GTSNPN and CDR2 SVGIG (reference sequence). The ends lost 0 bases at V and 2 bases at J; junction bases unmatched: 4. The CDR3 coding sequence is TGTGCCTGGAGTGTACGGGACAGGGTTAACACTGAAGCTTTCTTT. Translated: CAWSVRDRVNTEAFF. Drawing the rest from reference TRBV30 and TRBJ1-1, the complete variable domain is SQTIHQWPATLVQPVGSPLSLECTVEGTSNPNLYWYRQAAGRGLQLLFYSVGIGQISSEVPQNLSASRPQDRQFILSSKKLLLSDSGFYLCAWSVRDRVNTEAFFGQGTRLTVV.

This clone has a single count. The chain uses TRBV9 and TRBJ2-1, with TRBD2 matching over 10 bases. CDR3 size: 15 residues. V lost 5 bases, J lost 3 bases, and 5 bases stayed unmatched. Germline assignment: CDR1 SGDLS and CDR2 YYNGEE. CDR3 bases: TGTGCCAGCAGTGATAGCGGGAGGTACTACAATGAGCAGTTCTTC. This gives the protein CASSDSGRYYNEQFF.

The chain recombines TRBV4-1 with TRBJ2-5, with 9 positions matching TRBD1. With V trimmed by 3 bases and J by 2 bases, 10 bases remained unmatched. Germline CDR1 is MGHRA and CDR2 is YSYEKL. This CDR3 is built from 17 residues. CDR3 nucleotides: TGCGCCAGCAGCCAGCGGGCCGACAGGGGGAGTCAAGAGACCCAGTACTTC. Protein product: CASSQRADRGSQETQYF.

CDR3 coding DNA: TGCGCCAGCAGCCAAGTTGTTGCGGGAGGAGAGCAGTTCTTC. This gives the protein CASSQVVAGGEQFF. The chain joins TRBV4-3 to TRBJ2-1; 8 positions match TRBD2. V lost 1 base and J lost 10; bases outside the gene matches: 6. Germline-derived CDR1 and CDR2 are LGHNA and YSLEER. This CDR3 spans 14 amino acids.

V gene TRBV6-5 combines with J gene TRBJ1-4; no firm D call. Trimming took 6 bases from V and 0 from J, leaving 11 bases between them. The CDR3 is 15 residues long. CDR1 and CDR2 from the germline V gene are MNHEY and SVGAGI. The CDR3 here is CASSPRVATNEKLFF. CDR3 sequence (DNA): TGTGCCAGCAGCCCGAGGGTTGCAACTAATGAAAAACTGTTTTTT.